These 26 T cell receptor beta chains were all obtained from the same sample, sequenced in a study of response to subunit inactivated influenza vaccine. Via MiXCR, TCRdb re-called the RT-PCR reads, giving one row per CDR3 protein. The data contain hundreds of thousands of distinct CDR3 sequences, 11% to 15% of them singletons. Specimen: PBMCs from blood, collected 14 to 15 days before vaccination. All receptors derive from a man between 50 and 59 years old who received an inactivated influenza vaccine.

This clonotype was seen a handful of times. This chain connects TRBV19 to TRBJ2-1; 8 bases match TRBD2. CDR1 is LNHDA, CDR2 SQIVND, per germline (reference sequence). V lost 2 bases to trimming and J lost 3 bases; unmatched junction nucleotides: 6. CDR3 length: 16 amino acids. CDR3 residues: CASSIRRAGVYNEQFF. The CDR3 DNA is TGTGCCAGTAGTATACGTCGAGCGGGGGTCTACAATGAGCAGTTCTTC. Complete variable domain (other parts from reference TRBV19 and TRBJ2-1): DGGITQSPKYLFRKEGQNVTLSCEQNLNHDAMYWYRQDPGQGLRLIYYSQIVNDFQKGDIAEGYSVSREKKESFPLTVTSAQKNPTAFYLCASSIRRAGVYNEQFFGPGTRLTVL.

The DNA of the CDR3 is TGTGCCAGCCGACGGGACAGGGTGAATGAGCAGTTCTTC. Its translation: CASRRDRVNEQFF. The rearrangement links TRBV6-2 or TRBV6-3 to TRBJ2-1, with 9 bases matching TRBD1. CDR1 and CDR2 (germline): MNHEY, SVGEGT. The V gene end was trimmed by 8 bases and the J gene end by 7 bases; junction bases not matched to a gene: 6. There are 13 residues in the CDR3.

This clonotype was seen a few times. The chain employs TRBV29-1 and TRBJ2-6; 7 bases match TRBD1. This CDR3 is 15 amino acids long. The germline CDR1 and CDR2 sequences are SQVTM and ANQGSEA. V dropped 5 bases and J dropped 0; count of bases not matched to a gene: 4. CDR3 amino acids: CSVKDRSSGANVLTF. CDR3 nucleotides: TGCAGCGTTAAGGACAGGAGCTCTGGGGCCAACGTCCTGACTTTC.

This clonotype has a count of ten or more. The CDR3 DNA reads TGTGCCAGCAGCTCCCTCTTCGGGGTCGGGGATTATGGCTACACCTTC. Protein sequence: CASSSLFGVGDYGYTF. V and J are TRBV7-2 and TRBJ1-2; no definite D call. V was shortened by 4 bases and J by 5 bases, with 20 bases between the two germline ends. Germline CDR1 is SGHTA and CDR2 is FQGNSA. The CDR3 consists of 16 residues.

Many counts were recorded for this clonotype. This chain links TRBV7-8 with TRBJ2-7; D uncertain. The V and J ends lost 7 bases and 9 bases respectively, with 13 bases between them. The CDR3 totals 11 residues. Germline-derived CDR1 and CDR2 are SGHVS and FQNEAQ. The DNA of the CDR3 is TGTGCCAGCACCTCATCTGGGATGCAGTACTTC. Translated: CASTSSGMQYF. Filled out from reference TRBV7-8 and TRBJ2-7, the complete variable domain reads GAGVSQSPRYKVAKRGQDVALRCDPISGHVSLFWYQQALGQGPEFLTYFQNEAQLDKSGLPSDRFFAERPEGSVSTLKIQRTQQEDSAVYLCASTSSGMQYFGPGTRLTVT.

This clonotype showed up just a few times. The chain recombines TRBV5-5 with TRBJ2-2; possibly TRBD1 for D (6 bases). Per germline, CDR1 SGHKS and CDR2 YYEKEE (reference sequence). This CDR3 has 16 amino acids. Trimming took off 3 bases at V and 2 bases at J, with 14 bases between the two ends. CDR3 in amino acids: CASSWETGHNTGELFF. The DNA of the CDR3 is TGTGCCAGCAGCTGGGAGACAGGACACAACACCGGGGAGCTGTTTTTT.

This clonotype was counted at least ten times. The chain carries TRBV29-1 and TRBJ2-5; D may be TRBD2 (6 bases). The CDR3 length is 14 residues. Trimming removed 8 bases at V and 5 bases at J, with 21 bases between. Germline CDR1 and CDR2: SQVTM and ANQGSEA. CDR3 in DNA: TGCAGCACCAACGGAGGAGGGGTGCGGGAGACCCAGTACTTC. Translated, it gives CSTNGGGVRETQYF.

This chain connects TRBV3-1 to TRBJ2-5; 12 bases map to TRBD2. With 5 bases clipped from V and 5 bases from J, the junction kept 6 bases outside the gene matches. This CDR3 is 15 amino acids long. The germline V gene encodes CDR1 LGHDT and CDR2 YNNKEL (reference sequence). CDR3 region: CASSYSLAGGETQYF. CDR3 nucleotides: TGTGCCAGCAGCTACAGTCTAGCGGGAGGGGAGACCCAGTACTTC.

This clonotype was observed a few times. The chain carries TRBV28 and TRBJ2-2; D is uncertain. Germline CDR1 reads MDHEN; CDR2 reads SYDVKM. Trimming removed 10 bases at V and 8 bases at J, with 17 bases between. The CDR3 is made up of 13 amino acids. This CDR3 reads CATSGPPIGELFF. CDR3 nucleotide sequence: TGTGCCACCTCCGGGCCCCCCATTGGGGAGCTGTTTTTT.

A few counts support this clonotype. The chain is built from TRBV11-2 and TRBJ2-3; TRBD2 aligns across 13 bases. The trim removed 5 bases at V and 0 bases at J, leaving 8 bases unmatched. Germline values: CDR1 SGHAT, CDR2 FQNNGV. This CDR3 region has 18 residues. This chain's CDR3 is CASSLLAGGLSSTDTQYF. CDR3 sequence (DNA): TGTGCCAGCAGCCTACTAGCGGGGGGGCTTTCTAGCACAGATACGCAGTATTTT. The variable domain in full, with the rest retrieved from reference TRBV11-2 and TRBJ2-3, is EAGVAQSPRYKIIEKRQSVAFWCNPISGHATLYWYQQILGQGPKLLIQFQNNGVVDDSQLPKDRFSAERLKGVDSTLKIQPAKLEDSAVYLCASSLLAGGLSSTDTQYFGPGTRLTVL.

The V call is TRBV12-3 or TRBV12-4, the J call TRBJ1-1, with 7 bases fitting TRBD1. This CDR3 spans 14 amino acids. Trimming removed 5 bases from V and 8 bases from J; junction bases left unmatched: 11. The CDR3 spells CASSRIRDSTEAFF. In DNA form, the CDR3 reads TGTGCCAGCAGTCGAATACGGGACAGTACCGAAGCTTTCTTT.

In its sample, this clonotype was seen many times. The rearrangement links TRBV13 to TRBJ2-3, with D perhaps TRBD2 (5 bases). CDR3 length equals 15 residues. The germline gives CDR1 PRHDT, CDR2 FYEKMQ (reference sequence). Trimming removed 4 bases at V and 4 bases at J, with 15 bases between. DNA of the CDR3: TGTGCCAGCAGCTCAAGCAAGATCGGGGCAGATACGCAGTATTTT. It translates to CASSSSKIGADTQYF.

V is TRBV20-1 and J is TRBJ2-7; no clear D. Trimming removed 7 bases from V and 1 base from J, with 11 bases in between. In germline, CDR1 is DFQATT, CDR2 SNEGSKA (reference sequence). This CDR3 has 12 amino acids. Here the CDR3 reads CSGRVRSYEQYF. The CDR3, as DNA: TGCAGTGGTAGGGTGCGGTCCTACGAGCAGTACTTC.

Only a few counts were recorded for this clonotype. The chain joins TRBV3-1 to TRBJ2-1; tentative D call: TRBD1 (5 bases). V shed 0 bases and J shed 6 bases, with 15 bases lying between them. The CDR3 spans 16 residues. The germline V gene encodes CDR1 LGHDT and CDR2 YNNKEL (reference sequence). CDR3 sequence (DNA): TGTGCCAGCAGCCAAGATCGGTCAGGGTCTTGCAATGAGCAGTTCTTC. Translation: CASSQDRSGSCNEQFF.

There are a few counts of this clonotype. This chain connects TRBV12-3 or TRBV12-4 to TRBJ1-3; D ambiguous. Trimming pared 3 bases from V and 1 base from J, leaving 4 bases between. CDR3 length equals 13 residues. CDR3 residues: CASSFESGNTIYF. As DNA, the CDR3 is TGTGCCAGCAGTTTCGAGTCTGGAAACACCATATATTTT.

This clonotype was seen at least ten times. This chain joins TRBV11-1 and TRBJ2-2; 9 nucleotides align to TRBD1. Per the germline V gene, CDR1 is SGHAT and CDR2 is FQDESV (reference sequence). The CDR3 totals 18 residues. After removal of 5 bases from V and 4 bases from J, the junction contained 14 bases not matched to a gene. CDR3 sequence (DNA): TGTGCCAGCAGCACCCCCTTGAGGACAGGGGAGGTCACCGGGGAGCTGTTTTTT. This translates into CASSTPLRTGEVTGELFF.

The V call is TRBV6-2 or TRBV6-3, the J call TRBJ2-7; D uncertain. This CDR3 is built from 12 residues. V lost 5 bases to trimming and J lost 6 bases, with 11 bases between them. CDR1 and CDR2 from the germline V gene are MNHEY and SVGEGT. The CDR3, as DNA: TGTGCCAGCAGTCCGGCTTTCGTCGAGCAGTACTTC. Amino acid sequence: CASSPAFVEQYF.

A remark on this clonotype: This could be a read error, since a much larger clone is one nucleotide away. The genes are TRBV6-2 or TRBV6-3 and TRBJ2-7, with unresolved D. The CDR3 runs 11 residues. Germline V CDR1 and CDR2: MNHEY, SVGEGT. CDR3 amino acids: CASRGFYEQSF. CDR3 coding DNA: TGTGCCAGCAGGGGATTCTACGAGCAGTCCTTC.

The sample holds one count of this clonotype. This could be a read error, since a much larger clone is one nucleotide away. This chain connects TRBV5-1 to TRBJ2-6; no reliable D call. The germline CDR1 and CDR2 sequences are SGHRS and YFSETQ. V gave up 1 base and J gave up 2 bases, with 7 bases separating them. This CDR3 contains 15 residues. The DNA of the CDR3 is TGCGCCAGCAGCTTGTCTCTAGCTGGGGCCAACGTCCTGACTTTC. Residues: CASSLSLAGANVLTF.

In its sample, this clonotype was seen many times. This sequence joins TRBV4-1 and TRBJ1-2, with no clear D. Germline V gene data show CDR1 as MGHRA and CDR2 as YSYEKL. V was clipped by 1 base and J by 5 bases, with 17 bases between them. This CDR3 contains 16 residues. CDR3 protein: CASSQGPNARLYGYTF. CDR3 nucleotide sequence: TGCGCCAGCAGCCAAGGCCCCAACGCCCGACTTTATGGCTACACCTTC.

This clonotype was seen a few times. The chain couples TRBV7-9 to TRBJ2-3; no clear D gene. The CDR3 has 13 amino acids. The germline CDR1 and CDR2 sequences are SEHNR and FQNEAQ (reference sequence). Trimming took 4 bases from V and 1 from J, leaving 6 bases between them. The CDR3 protein is CASSYAGTDTQYF. The CDR3, as DNA: TGTGCCAGCAGCTATGCTGGCACAGATACGCAGTATTTT.

This clonotype was observed at least ten times. Its ends do not fully match the called genes, so a read error is possible. The chain carries TRBV7-9 and TRBJ1-1; D is uncertain. This CDR3 comprises 12 residues. Germline V gene data show CDR1 as SEHNR and CDR2 as FQNEAQ (reference sequence). The CDR3 DNA follows: TGTGCCAGCAACTTAATGAACACTGAAGCTTTCTTT. It is translated as CASNLMNTEAFF.

This clonotype has more than one count but fewer than ten. The chain carries TRBV6-2 or TRBV6-3 and TRBJ1-6, with TRBD1 matching 8 bases. The CDR3 loop spans 13 amino acids. CDR1 is MNHEY, CDR2 SVGEGT, per germline. Germline trimming cut 6 bases from V and 7 bases from J; bases unmatched to any gene: 2. The CDR3 bases are TGTGCCAGCAGGGACAGGGAGAATTCACCCCTCCACTTT. This translates into CASRDRENSPLHF.

This clonotype was counted between two and nine times. The chain is built from TRBV4-2 and TRBJ2-1, with 9 bases that match TRBD2. This CDR3 region has 15 residues. V shed 3 bases, J shed 7 bases, and the junction held 7 bases outside the gene matches. Germline V gene sequence: CDR1 LGHNA, CDR2 YNFKEQ. CDR3 sequence: CASSHSVSGRNEQFF. DNA of the CDR3: TGTGCCAGCAGCCATTCCGTTAGCGGGAGAAATGAGCAGTTCTTC.

Many counts were recorded for this clonotype. This chain uses TRBV29-1 with TRBJ2-3, with 8 bases that match TRBD2. CDR3 length: 14 residues. With 5 bases clipped from V and 1 base from J, the junction kept 5 bases outside the gene matches. Germline lookup yields CDR1 SQVTM and CDR2 ANQGSEA. CDR3: CSVQAGARTDTQYF. DNA for the CDR3: TGCAGCGTTCAAGCGGGAGCTCGCACAGATACGCAGTATTTT.

There are a few counts of this clonotype. One junction end disagrees with the germline gene, perhaps due to a read error. The J gene is TRBJ1-4, the V gene TRBV6-2 or TRBV6-3; TRBD1 might be the D (5 bases). From germline, CDR1 is MNHEY and CDR2 SVGEGT. CDR3 length equals 21 residues. The CDR3 DNA reads TGTGCCAGCAGCTACTACTTACGCCAGGGACTTGGGCACCAAGGGGAGGAAAAACTGTTTTTT. It yields the protein CASSYYLRQGLGHQGEEKLFF.